This T cell receptor (beta chain) derives from a study of cytomegalovirus exposure and HLA in healthy donors. Findings of the study overall: A missense variant in DCLRE1C was later tied to TCR beta V- and J-gene trimming. Clonal expansion was found to be greater in HLA-associated TCR beta chains than in equally common others in a later analysis.

The PCR was carried out with 60 Vbeta primers and 13 Jbeta primers. The method was immunoSEQ multiplex PCR; TCRdb's version includes in-frame clones alone and lacks a portion of them. Found here are about 160,000 clones, 86% of them singletons; the top ten hold just under 2%. A note on this clone: What it binds is not known.

This CDR3 has 16 amino acids. The germline V gene encodes CDR1 SGHRS and CDR2 YFSETQ. The junction had 12 bases not matched to a gene; V was cut back by 4 bases and J by 8 bases. Sample: PBMCs. This TCR was sampled from a woman under 30 in good health and CMV-seronegative. V gene TRBV5-1 combines with J gene TRBJ2-1; 10 nucleotides align to TRBD2. CDR3 coding DNA: TGCGCCAGCAGCCCGCAACCTAGCGGGAGTTCATATGAGCAGTTCTTC. The encoded protein is CASSPQPSGSSYEQFF. Looking up the rest from reference TRBV5-1 and TRBJ2-1 gives the full variable domain: KAGVTQTPRYLIKTRGQQVTLSCSPISGHRSVSWYQQTPGQGLQFLFEYFSETQRNKGNFPGRFSGRQFSNSRSEMNVSTLELGDSALYLCASSPQPSGSSYEQFFGPGTRLTVL.